The present T cell receptor (beta chain) was sequenced within a study of T-cell memory formation after mild COVID-19. Study findings and constraints: There were some responding clones in pre-infection memory, which suggested that cross-reactive memory had joined. Of the contracting clones, CD4+ ones lay mainly in CM and EM, and CD8+ ones in EMRA.

This clonotype showed up many times. Its antigen is not identified. CDR1 and CDR2 (germline): SGHRS, YFSETQ. Trimming stripped 0 bases from V and 4 bases from J, with 10 bases between. The CDR3 is 14 amino acids. Each CDR3 protein is one row after TCRdb ran MiXCR on the 5' RACE reads. The table includes 120,000 to 150,000 distinct CDR3 sequences, over 6% detected once. Specimen: PBMCs or a T cell subset sorted from them (not recorded which). The chain joins TRBV5-1 to TRBJ1-1, with D possibly being TRBD1 (6 bases). This TCR was sampled from an adult woman who had mild COVID-19 (a few samples of this study predate the infection). Cell type and time point are not known. The CDR3 is CASSLAGGGTEAFF. The CDR3 nucleotides read TGCGCCAGCAGCTTGGCCGGAGGGGGCACTGAAGCTTTCTTT.